These 30 T cell receptor beta chains originate from one sample sequenced in a study of blood T cell repertoires in COVID-19. Here immunoSEQ multiplex PCR was the method, and the copy in TCRdb shows in-frame clones only, minus some. The sample contains 200,000 to 300,000 clones, around four fifths of which appear only once. The material sequenced was peripheral blood. Receptor source: a woman older than 75 with acute or convalescent COVID-19.

The J gene is TRBJ2-1, the V gene TRBV7-2; 9 bases align to TRBD1. The junction had 7 bases not matched to a gene; V was cut back by 4 bases and J by 6 bases. The CDR3 runs 15 residues. Germline assignment: CDR1 SGHTA and CDR2 FQGNSA. The CDR3 is CASSSNDRGGNEQFF. CDR3 coding DNA: TGTGCCAGCAGCTCAAACGACAGGGGGGGCAATGAGCAGTTCTTC.

The chain recombines TRBV18 with TRBJ2-3; D remains ambiguous. The CDR3 runs 15 residues. Germline CDR1 KGHSH, CDR2 LQKENI. V was clipped by 2 bases and J by 1 base, with 10 bases between them. The CDR3, as DNA: TGTGCCAGCTCACCATCGGTCTACGGCACAGATACGCAGTATTTT. This encodes CASSPSVYGTDTQYF.

V is TRBV6-2 or TRBV6-3 and J is TRBJ1-5; no clear D gene. Germline V gives CDR1 MNHEY, CDR2 SVGEGT. The CDR3 has 13 residues. Trimming left V 6 bases short and J 7 bases short, with 13 bases between. The CDR3 DNA reads as TGTGCCAGCAGCTTCCCGGGGTCACAGCCCCAGCATTTT. Protein sequence: CASSFPGSQPQHF.

This clone occurred a few times. V gene TRBV7-2 combines with J gene TRBJ1-6; 8 bases match TRBD1. V shed 5 bases and J 7 bases; nucleotides not matched to a gene: 4. The germline CDR1 and CDR2 sequences are SGHTA and FQGNSA. CDR3 length: 14 amino acids. The CDR3, as DNA: TGTGCCAGCAGCATAAGACAGGGGAATTCACCCCTCCACTTT. It yields the protein CASSIRQGNSPLHF.

This clone has a handful of counts. CDR3 coding DNA: TGTGCCAGCAAAAAACGGGACATACGATCCTACGAGCAGTACTTC. Its translation: CASKKRDIRSYEQYF. This sequence joins TRBV27 and TRBJ2-7, with D perhaps TRBD1 (6 bases). The CDR3 loop spans 15 amino acids. Germline-derived CDR1 and CDR2 are MNHEY and SMNVEV (reference sequence). The ends were cut back, 7 bases at V and 1 base at J, with 17 bases in the middle.

The chain is built from TRBV5-6 and TRBJ2-7; the D gene is possibly TRBD2 (5 bases). Germline V gene sequence: CDR1 SGHDT, CDR2 YYEEEE. V shed 4 bases and J shed 2 bases, with 10 bases lying between them. CDR3 length: 13 residues. The CDR3 reads CASSPGYTYEQYF. CDR3 bases: TGTGCCAGCAGCCCGGGGTATACCTACGAGCAGTACTTC.

V gene TRBV30 combines with J gene TRBJ2-3, with 7 bases fitting TRBD2. The germline CDR1 and CDR2 sequences are GTSNPN and SVGIG (reference sequence). The CDR3 sequence is 16 residues long. J lost 0 bases, V lost 1 base, and 7 bases had no gene match. CDR3 amino acids: CAWSGGSGTSTDTQYF. The CDR3 DNA follows: TGTGCCTGGAGTGGTGGAAGCGGGACTAGCACAGATACGCAGTATTTT. Looking up the rest from reference TRBV30 and TRBJ2-3 gives the full variable domain: SQTIHQWPATLVQPVGSPLSLECTVEGTSNPNLYWYRQAAGRGLQLLFYSVGIGQISSEVPQNLSASRPQDRQFILSSKKLLLSDSGFYLCAWSGGSGTSTDTQYFGPGTRLTVL.

The chain couples TRBV2 to TRBJ1-1; 7 nucleotides match TRBD1. This CDR3 spans 13 amino acids. V lost 6 bases, J lost 1 base, and 2 bases stayed unmatched. From germline, CDR1 is SNHLY and CDR2 FYNNEI. The CDR3 DNA reads TGTGCCAGCAGGGGGACAGCGAACACTGAAGCTTTCTTT. It codes for CASRGTANTEAFF.

This chain uses TRBV7-8 with TRBJ2-7, with D tentatively TRBD2 (7 bases). CDR1 is SGHVS and CDR2 is FQNEAQ in the germline V gene. V was trimmed by 2 bases and J by 6 bases, leaving 26 bases between them. CDR3 length: 18 amino acids. The DNA for the CDR3 is TGTGCCAGCAGCTTAAACCTGGGGGGGCTAGGTTCCTCGTCCGAGCAGTACTTC. Residues: CASSLNLGGLGSSSEQYF. The whole variable domain, remainder taken from reference TRBV7-8 and TRBJ2-7, is GAGVSQSPRYKVAKRGQDVALRCDPISGHVSLFWYQQALGQGPEFLTYFQNEAQLDKSGLPSDRFFAERPEGSVSTLKIQRTQQEDSAVYLCASSLNLGGLGSSSEQYFGPGTRLTVT.

The genes are TRBV6-1 and TRBJ1-4; the match to TRBD1 covers 8 bases. The CDR3 totals 14 residues. CDR1 MNHNS and CDR2 SASEGT come from the germline V gene. With V trimmed by 1 base and J by 5 bases, 0 bases remained unmatched. The CDR3 protein is CASSEGDRNEKLFF. CDR3 coding DNA: TGTGCCAGCAGTGAAGGGGACAGGAATGAAAAACTGTTTTTT.

The rearrangement joins TRBV3-1 (or the pseudogene TRBV3-2) to TRBJ2-2, with 12 bases that match TRBD2. Germline values: CDR1 LGHDT, CDR2 YNNKEL (reference sequence). The junction had 7 bases not matched to a gene; V was cut back by 6 bases and J by 5 bases. This CDR3 is 16 amino acids long. In DNA, the CDR3 is TGTGCCAGCAGTCGCCTAGCGGGGGGGCTGACCGGGGAGCTGTTTTTT. This gives the protein CASSRLAGGLTGELFF.

The CDR3 coding sequence is TGCAGCGCCGAACAGGCCTGGGACACTGAAGCTTTCTTT. This translates into CSAEQAWDTEAFF. The V gene is TRBV29-1, the J gene TRBJ1-1, with D possibly being TRBD1 (5 bases). This CDR3 comprises 13 residues. V was pared by 7 bases and J by 3 bases, with 15 bases between. The germline V gene has CDR1 SQVTM and CDR2 ANQGSEA.

The V gene is TRBV18, the J gene TRBJ1-1, with 10 nucleotides matching TRBD1. Losses at the gene ends were 5 bases for V and 7 bases for J; bases not matched to a gene: 10. The CDR3 has 15 amino acids. Germline values: CDR1 KGHSH, CDR2 LQKENI. This chain's CDR3 is CASSSTGGTWGEAFF. CDR3 DNA sequence: TGTGCCAGCTCATCGACAGGGGGCACTTGGGGTGAAGCTTTCTTT.

This clone appeared a single time. The V and J genes are TRBV7-8 and TRBJ1-1; no definite D call. Per germline, CDR1 SGHVS and CDR2 FQNEAQ. The CDR3 runs 14 residues. The V end was cut by 0 bases, the J end by 1 base, with 6 bases between. The CDR3 DNA reads as TGTGCCAGCAGCTTAGCTCAAAAGAACACTGAAGCTTTCTTT. Protein sequence: CASSLAQKNTEAFF.

This chain links TRBV3-1 (or the pseudogene TRBV3-2) with TRBJ1-3; weak D call: TRBD1 (6 bases). Germline CDR1 and CDR2: LGHDT and YNNKEL (reference sequence). The germline V and J ends were trimmed by 3 bases and 2 bases, with 11 bases remaining between them. The length of the CDR3 is 15 residues. The CDR3, as DNA: TGTGCCAGCAGCCAGAACAGGGTGACTGGAAACACCATATATTTT. Protein: CASSQNRVTGNTIYF.

The chain employs TRBV5-4 and TRBJ2-3, with 7 bases fitting TRBD1. Trimming took 5 bases from V and 2 from J; bases not matched to a gene: 5. CDR3 size: 14 residues. Germline assignment: CDR1 SGHNT and CDR2 YYREEE (reference sequence). For the CDR3, the DNA is TGTGCCAGCAGATGGGACAGTTCCACAGATACGCAGTATTTT. Translated: CASRWDSSTDTQYF.

The chain joins TRBV28 to TRBJ2-7, with TRBD1 as a possible D gene (5 bases). V lost 5 bases, J lost 6 bases, and 20 bases lay in between. Germline assignment: CDR1 MDHEN and CDR2 SYDVKM. The length of the CDR3 is 15 residues. The CDR3 protein is CASSASVAGRGEQYF. CDR3 in DNA: TGTGCCAGCAGTGCCTCTGTGGCCGGTAGGGGCGAGCAGTACTTC.

This clone appeared a few times. V is TRBV2 and J is TRBJ1-2, with D unresolved. Trimming cost V 8 bases and J 4 bases, with 11 bases left between them. The CDR3 is 12 amino acids. In germline, CDR1 is SNHLY, CDR2 FYNNEI. The CDR3, as DNA: TGTGCCAGCTGGGGAGCAGGCTATGGCTACACCTTC. Translation gives CASWGAGYGYTF.

This chain joins TRBV29-1 and TRBJ2-2; D is undetermined. Germline assignment: CDR1 SQVTM and CDR2 ANQGSEA. The CDR3 extends over 13 amino acids. Written as DNA, the CDR3 is TGCAGTCCGGGTGAAGGGAACACCGGGGAGCTGTTTTTT. This sequence encodes CSPGEGNTGELFF.

This chain connects TRBV6-2 or TRBV6-3 to TRBJ2-1, with a possible D match to TRBD2 (5 bases). V lost 0 bases to trimming and J lost 10 bases, with 16 bases between them. The CDR3 sequence is 15 residues long. Looked up from germline, CDR1 is MNHEY and CDR2 is SVGEGT. The CDR3 sequence is CASSYSRVGTFEQFF. In DNA, the CDR3 is TGTGCCAGCAGTTACTCGAGGGTAGGAACATTCGAGCAGTTCTTC.

This rearrangement joins TRBV6-4 to TRBJ2-7; tentatively, D is TRBD1 (7 bases). The germline V and J ends were trimmed by 10 bases and 5 bases, with 24 bases remaining between them. This CDR3 has 15 residues. Germline assignment: CDR1 MRHNA and CDR2 SNTAGT. CDR3 bases: TGTGCCACTTCGGGGGTAGCCAGGGGGTGGAACGAGCAGTACTTC. Amino acid sequence: CATSGVARGWNEQYF.

This chain connects TRBV6-6 to TRBJ1-5; 8 positions match TRBD1. Losses at the gene ends were 7 bases for V and 7 bases for J; bases not matched to a gene: 6. The CDR3 consists of 13 residues. Germline loops: CDR1 MNHNY, CDR2 SVGAGI (reference sequence). The CDR3 coding sequence is TGTGCCAGCACTGGACAGGGTAGACAGCCCCAGCATTTT. Amino acid sequence: CASTGQGRQPQHF.

The V and J genes are TRBV7-9 and TRBJ2-3; D may be TRBD2 (6 bases). V was pared by 2 bases and J by 2 bases, with 20 bases between. Germline assignment: CDR1 SEHNR and CDR2 FQNEAQ (reference sequence). The CDR3 is made up of 18 amino acids. The CDR3 loop reads CASSLITQSSGVTDTQYF. In nucleotides, the CDR3 is TGTGCCAGCAGCTTAATCACCCAGAGTAGCGGCGTCACAGATACGCAGTATTTT.

Of note for this clone: One end of the junction does not line up with germline, which may come from a read error. The chain carries TRBV11-2 and TRBJ2-1; TRBD2 aligns across 16 bases. CDR1 is SGHAT, CDR2 FQNNGV, per germline. This CDR3 has 15 amino acids. The CDR3 sequence is CASSSAGLAGGGQIF. The CDR3 coding sequence is TGTGCCAGCAGCTCGGCGGGACTAGCGGGAGGGGGGCAAATCTTC.

This clone showed up just once. The CDR3 spells CATGQGAADTQYF. The DNA for the CDR3 is TGTGCCACGGGACAGGGGGCGGCAGATACGCAGTATTTT. The rearrangement links TRBV19 to TRBJ2-3; 12 nucleotides line up with TRBD1. CDR1 is LNHDA and CDR2 is SQIVND in the germline V gene (reference sequence). V dropped 10 bases and J dropped 4; count of bases not matched to a gene: 3. The CDR3 consists of 13 residues. Based on the CDR3 plus reference TRBV19 and TRBJ2-3, the full variable domain is DGGITQSPKYLFRKEGQNVTLSCEQNLNHDAMYWYRQDPGQGLRLIYYSQIVNDFQKGDIAEGYSVSREKKESFPLTVTSAQKNPTAFYLCATGQGAADTQYFGPGTRLTVL.

Comment on this clone: The junction departs from germline at one end; a sequencing error may be responsible. Other DNA sequences from this sample encode an identical CDR3 as well. This sequence joins TRBV3-1 (or the pseudogene TRBV3-2) and TRBJ2-7, with D tentatively TRBD1 (5 bases). CDR3 length: 15 residues. CDR1 is LGHDT and CDR2 is YNNKEL in the germline V gene (reference sequence). The CDR3 loop is CASSQTAGITYEQYF. In DNA form, the CDR3 reads TGTGCCAGCAGCCAAACGGCAGGGATCACCTACGAGCAATACTTC.

The chain employs TRBV28 and TRBJ2-1; D ambiguous. This CDR3 has 13 amino acids. Trimming took off 3 bases at V and 3 bases at J, with 6 bases between the two ends. Germline CDR1 is MDHEN and CDR2 is SYDVKM. CDR3 nucleotides: TGTGCCAGCAGTTTTATCGGCTACAATGAGCAGTTCTTC. Translated, it gives CASSFIGYNEQFF.

This clone showed up just a few times. The DNA of the CDR3 is TGTGCCAGCAGTAGGACTAGCGGGAGCCCCGGGGAGCTGTTTTTT. Its translation: CASSRTSGSPGELFF. V usage is TRBV6-5 and J usage is TRBJ2-2; 13 bases line up with TRBD2. This CDR3 has 15 residues. Germline CDR1 MNHEY, CDR2 SVGAGI. V was pared by 5 bases and J by 6 bases, with 3 bases of the junction left unmatched.

This clone was counted between two and nine times. This chain joins TRBV9 and TRBJ2-1; a weak D match, TRBD2 (6 bases). Trimming removed 4 bases at V and 4 bases at J, with 18 bases between. The CDR3 spans 16 residues. Looked up from germline, CDR1 is SGDLS and CDR2 is YYNGEE. The CDR3 nucleotides read TGTGCCAGCAGCCCCGGCAGCTCAAGCGGGTACAATGAGCAGTTCTTC. As protein: CASSPGSSSGYNEQFF.

The V call is TRBV11-3, the J call TRBJ2-5, with 14 bases fitting TRBD2. V shed 5 bases and J 5 bases; nucleotides not matched to a gene: 10. The V gene's germline CDR1 is SGHNT and CDR2 YENEEA. This CDR3 region has 17 residues. CDR3: CASSLGLAGGLQETQYF. The CDR3 DNA follows: TGTGCCAGCAGCCTCGGACTAGCGGGGGGTCTTCAGGAGACCCAGTACTTC. Full variable domain (remainder filled in from reference TRBV11-3 and TRBJ2-5): EAGVVQSPRYKIIEKKQPVAFWCNPISGHNTLYWYLQNLGQGPELLIRYENEEAVDDSQLPKDRFSAERLKGVDSTLKIQPAELGDSAVYLCASSLGLAGGLQETQYFGPGTRLLVL.